These 22 T cell receptor beta chains came from one sample sequenced in a study of cytomegalovirus exposure and HLA in healthy donors. The study ran its PCR with 60 Vbeta and 13 Jbeta primers. The method was immunoSEQ multiplex PCR; TCRdb's version includes in-frame clones alone and lacks a portion of them. This sample's clone table lists approximately 180,000 clones. The sequencing input was PBMCs. These receptors all come from a young man in good health and CMV-seronegative.

CDR3 bases: TGTGCCAGCAGCTTTGAACCGGGGTCCGGGGAGCTGTTTTTT. It yields the protein CASSFEPGSGELFF. The chain has TRBV7-9 and TRBJ2-2, with D tentatively TRBD2 (5 bases). Per germline, CDR1 SEHNR and CDR2 FQNEAQ (reference sequence). This CDR3 is built from 14 residues. V was shortened by 3 bases and J by 6 bases, with 11 bases between the two germline ends.

This rearrangement joins TRBV13 to TRBJ1-6; TRBD1 agrees at 7 bases. The CDR3 totals 17 residues. With V trimmed by 0 bases and J by 9 bases, 11 bases remained unmatched. CDR1 is PRHDT, CDR2 FYEKMQ, per germline (reference sequence). The CDR3 protein is CASSLGRGAGGSSPLHF. CDR3 bases: TGTGCCAGCAGCTTAGGCCGAGGGGCAGGGGGGAGTTCACCCCTCCACTTT.

V usage is TRBV10-2 and J usage is TRBJ2-1, with 7 nucleotides matching TRBD2. J lost 10 bases, V lost 0 bases, and 12 bases had no gene match. Germline CDR1 and CDR2: WSHSY and SAAADI. The CDR3 length is 16 residues. The CDR3 sequence is CASSESAGVGLGEQFF. The CDR3 DNA follows: TGCGCCAGCAGTGAGTCGGCGGGGGTTGGACTCGGAGAGCAGTTCTTC.

The V gene is TRBV6-1, the J gene TRBJ1-1; D not resolved. V was clipped by 4 bases and J by 4 bases, with 16 bases between them. Germline assignment: CDR1 MNHNS and CDR2 SASEGT. The CDR3 has 15 residues. In DNA form, the CDR3 reads TGTGCCAGCAGTGCGCACCTGACGGGTGGCACTGAAGCTTTCTTT. Translation: CASSAHLTGGTEAFF.

V usage is TRBV5-8 and J usage is TRBJ1-5; 7 bases fit TRBD1. Trimming took 4 bases from V and 4 from J; bases not matched to a gene: 11. Germline CDR1 is SGHTS and CDR2 is YDEGEE. The CDR3 spans 16 residues. As DNA, the CDR3 is TGTGCCAGCAGCAAACTCCGGACAGGCCAGAATCAGCCCCAGCATTTT. Its protein is CASSKLRTGQNQPQHF.

The CDR3 sequence: CASSLESRETQYF. The CDR3, as DNA: TGTGCCAGCAGCTTGGAGTCCAGAGAGACCCAGTACTTC. The genes are TRBV5-4 and TRBJ2-5, with D uncertain. This CDR3 spans 13 amino acids. V was pared by 0 bases and J by 4 bases, with 7 bases between. Per the germline V gene, CDR1 is SGHNT and CDR2 is YYREEE (reference sequence).

The gene calls are TRBV4-3 and TRBJ1-5; no clear D gene. V gave up 5 bases and J gave up 1 base, with 12 bases separating them. This CDR3 comprises 15 residues. Germline V gene data show CDR1 as LGHNA and CDR2 as YSLEER. Written as DNA, the CDR3 is TGCGCCAGCAGCTTAGGGAGGGTGAGCAATCAGCCCCAGCATTTT. Amino acid sequence: CASSLGRVSNQPQHF.

For this clone: Its ends do not fully match the called genes, so a read error is possible. Other DNA sequences from this sample encode an identical CDR3 as well. This chain links TRBV6-5 with TRBJ2-7; perhaps TRBD1 as D (5 bases). This CDR3 is 14 amino acids long. CDR1 is MNHEY, CDR2 SVGAGI, per germline. The chain's CDR3 is CASSKGIFSYEQYF. DNA for the CDR3: TGCGCCAGCAGTAAGGGGATCTTTAGCTACGAGCAGTACTTC.

The chain carries TRBV30 and TRBJ2-3; D is possibly TRBD1 (6 bases). The CDR3 has 15 amino acids. V was clipped by 0 bases and J by 0 bases, with 10 bases between them. Germline-derived CDR1 and CDR2 are GTSNPN and SVGIG (reference sequence). CDR3 sequence: CAWSVTGASTDTQYF. In DNA, the CDR3 is TGTGCCTGGAGTGTGACAGGAGCTAGCACAGATACGCAGTATTTT.

This chain joins TRBV7-9 and TRBJ1-1, with 7 nucleotides matching TRBD1. The V and J ends lost 6 bases and 1 base, in that order; junction bases with no gene match: 2. The CDR3 runs 13 residues. Germline CDR1 is SEHNR and CDR2 is FQNEAQ (reference sequence). CDR3 sequence (DNA): TGTGCCAGCAGTCGGACAGGGAACACTGAAGCTTTCTTT. The encoded protein is CASSRTGNTEAFF.

This chain links TRBV29-1 with TRBJ1-1; D may be TRBD1 (6 bases). The CDR3 covers 13 residues. The germline gives CDR1 SQVTM, CDR2 ANQGSEA. Trimming removed 3 bases from V and 3 bases from J, with 11 bases in between. CDR3 coding DNA: TGCAGCGTTGACGGGGGGCCATACACTGAAGCTTTCTTT. This encodes CSVDGGPYTEAFF. Supplemented by reference TRBV29-1 and TRBJ1-1, the full variable domain reads SAVISQKPSRDICQRGTSLTIQCQVDSQVTMMFWYRQQPGQSLTLIATANQGSEATYESGFVIDKFPISRPNLTFSTLTVSNMSPEDSSIYLCSVDGGPYTEAFFGQGTRLTVV.

The rearrangement joins TRBV11-2 to TRBJ2-7, with 7 bases lining up with TRBD1. The CDR3 consists of 14 residues. Trimming removed 10 bases from V and 6 bases from J; junction bases left unmatched: 15. CDR1 and CDR2 from the germline V gene are SGHAT and FQNNGV. The CDR3 DNA sequence: TGTGCCACCGCCGACGCAGGGGGTTCCGGCGAGCAGTACTTC. This gives the protein CATADAGGSGEQYF.

The V gene is TRBV4-3, the J gene TRBJ1-5; D not certain. Trimming shortened V by 1 base and J by 3 bases, and 7 bases separated the two germline ends. Germline CDR1 and CDR2: LGHNA and YSLEER. CDR3 length equals 14 residues. Here the CDR3 DNA reads TGCGCCAGCAGCCAAGGACAAAACAATCAGCCCCAGCATTTT. It specifies CASSQGQNNQPQHF.

The V and J genes are TRBV4-3 and TRBJ2-2, with TRBD2 as a possible D gene (6 bases). Trimming took off 4 bases at V and 5 bases at J, with 11 bases between the two ends. CDR1 and CDR2 (germline): LGHNA, YSLEER. The length of the CDR3 is 14 residues. CDR3 amino acids: CASSRRGGTGELFF. The CDR3 nucleotides read TGCGCCAGCAGCCGCCGGGGAGGTACCGGGGAGCTGTTTTTT.

This chain connects TRBV4-3 to TRBJ2-1; 11 nucleotides agree with TRBD2. This CDR3 has 19 residues. Germline lookup yields CDR1 LGHNA and CDR2 YSLEER. V shed 0 bases, J shed 3 bases, and the junction held 10 bases outside the gene matches. The CDR3 DNA follows: TGCGCCAGCAGCCAAGATCTCCTAGCGGGGGGCCGCTTCTACAATGAGCAGTTCTTC. It specifies CASSQDLLAGGRFYNEQFF.

The chain has TRBV9 and TRBJ2-5; 11 bases align to TRBD2. The CDR3 is 16 amino acids. Germline CDR1 is SGDLS and CDR2 is YYNGEE. The ends lost 0 bases at V and 5 bases at J; junction bases unmatched: 6. The CDR3 protein is CASSVGGSGGAETQYF. The CDR3 bases are TGTGCCAGCAGCGTAGGAGGTAGCGGGGGGGCCGAGACCCAGTACTTC.

The chain joins TRBV15 to TRBJ2-5; no clear D gene. The J call is in doubt because the DNA end fits TRBJ2-7 better. This CDR3 comprises 14 residues. Germline CDR1 is LNHNV and CDR2 is YYDKDF (reference sequence). CDR3 bases: TGTGCCACCAGCAGGGAGTGGGGCTCCTACGAGCAGTACTTC. Protein product: CATSREWGSYEQYF.

J is TRBJ2-2 and V is TRBV14; D gene unclear. From germline, CDR1 is SGHDN and CDR2 FVKESK. The CDR3 is 15 amino acids. V was clipped by 1 base and J by 6 bases, with 12 bases between them. The CDR3 DNA reads TGTGCCAGCAGCCAAGCTTTCCCCCCTCCCGGGGAGCTGTTTTTT. Protein product: CASSQAFPPPGELFF. Supplemented by reference TRBV14 and TRBJ2-2, the full variable domain reads EAGVTQFPSHSVIEKGQTVTLRCDPISGHDNLYWYRRVMGKEIKFLLHFVKESKQDESGMPNNRFLAERTGGTYSTLKVQPAELEDSGVYFCASSQAFPPPGELFFGEGSRLTVL.

The chain is built from TRBV4-1 and TRBJ1-5, with D unclear. The V gene lost 1 base and the J gene lost 1 base, with 8 bases spanning the gap. The CDR3 contains 15 residues. Germline CDR1 is MGHRA and CDR2 is YSYEKL. The CDR3 region has the DNA TGCGCCAGCAGCCAAGCTGTCGGGAGCAATCAGCCCCAGCATTTT. Its protein product is CASSQAVGSNQPQHF.

This chain joins TRBV9 and TRBJ2-1; possibly TRBD2 for D (6 bases). V was shortened by 2 bases and J by 0 bases, with 9 bases between the two germline ends. Germline CDR1 reads SGDLS; CDR2 reads YYNGEE. There are 15 residues in the CDR3. The CDR3 loop reads CASSVGLLSYNEQFF. The CDR3 region has the DNA TGTGCCAGCAGCGTGGGACTTCTCTCCTACAATGAGCAGTTCTTC. The full variable domain, its missing parts supplied by reference TRBV9 and TRBJ2-1, is DSGVTQTPKHLITATGQRVTLRCSPRSGDLSVYWYQQSLDQGLQFLIQYYNGEERAKGNILERFSAQQFPDLHSELNLSSLELGDSALYFCASSVGLLSYNEQFFGPGTRLTVL.

The J gene is TRBJ1-3, the V gene TRBV5-1; tentatively, D is TRBD1 (6 bases). This CDR3 contains 14 residues. In germline, CDR1 is SGHRS, CDR2 YFSETQ. V lost 7 bases and J 0 bases, leaving 11 bases between the germline ends. CDR3 DNA sequence: TGCGCCAGCCAGACAGGAACCTCTGGAAACACCATATATTTT. Encoded protein: CASQTGTSGNTIYF.

The gene calls are TRBV5-8 and TRBJ2-4; tentatively, D is TRBD1 (5 bases). The germline V gene has CDR1 SGHTS and CDR2 YDEGEE. This CDR3 is built from 13 residues. Trimming shortened V by 0 bases and J by 7 bases, and 8 bases separated the two germline ends. The DNA for the CDR3 is TGTGCCAGCAGCTTGGGGCAGGGCAACATTCAGTACTTC. Residues: CASSLGQGNIQYF.